The clone carrying this T cell receptor beta chain was picked up a small number of times. The antigen is unknown. TCRdb called the 5' RACE reads again in MiXCR, with one record for every CDR3 protein. The sample records around 100,000 distinct CDR3 sequences, around 4.8% being singletons. The data are from a study of spatial heterogeneity in lung cancer. Overall study results and limits: Tumoral mutation counts were tracked by counts of expanded intratumoral alpha and beta TCRs.

Time point described: sample taken at primary tumor resection. Germline V lookup: CDR1 KGHSH, CDR2 LQKENI. The V gene lost 5 bases and the J gene lost 8 bases, with 21 bases spanning the gap. The CDR3 totals 15 residues. The J gene is TRBJ1-2, the V gene TRBV18, with D perhaps matching TRBD1 (5 bases). Sequenced material: lung tumor tissue, taken at surgery. The sequence was obtained from a male donor with early-stage non-small cell lung cancer. CDR3 DNA: TGTGCCAGCTCAATCCAAGGAGACAGCCCGCGCGGCTACACCTTC. This sequence encodes CASSIQGDSPRGYTF.